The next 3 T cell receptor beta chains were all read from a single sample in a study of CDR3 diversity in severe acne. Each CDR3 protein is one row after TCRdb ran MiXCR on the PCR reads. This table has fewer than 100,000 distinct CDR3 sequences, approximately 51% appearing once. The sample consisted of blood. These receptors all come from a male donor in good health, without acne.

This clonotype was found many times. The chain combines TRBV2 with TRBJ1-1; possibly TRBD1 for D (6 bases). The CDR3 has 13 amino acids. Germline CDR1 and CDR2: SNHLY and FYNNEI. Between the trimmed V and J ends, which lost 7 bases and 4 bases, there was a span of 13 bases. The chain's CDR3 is CASTTQGTTEAFF. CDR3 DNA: TGTGCCAGCACCACGCAGGGGACCACTGAAGCTTTCTTT.

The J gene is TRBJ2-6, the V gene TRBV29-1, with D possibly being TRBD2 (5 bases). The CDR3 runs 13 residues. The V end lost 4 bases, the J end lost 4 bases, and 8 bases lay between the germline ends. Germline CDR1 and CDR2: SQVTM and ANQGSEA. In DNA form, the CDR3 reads TGCAGCGTTGGGGAGTCCGGGGCCAACGTCCTGACTTTC. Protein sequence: CSVGESGANVLTF.

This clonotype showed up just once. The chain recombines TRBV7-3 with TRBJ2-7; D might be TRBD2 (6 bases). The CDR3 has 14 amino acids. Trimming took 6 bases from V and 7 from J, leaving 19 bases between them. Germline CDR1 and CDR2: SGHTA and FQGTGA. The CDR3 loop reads CASSRAGTDNEQYF. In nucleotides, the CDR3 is TGTGCCAGCAGTAGGGCGGGAACGGACAATGAGCAGTACTTC.